Reported below is one T cell receptor beta chain. Trimming cost V 6 bases and J 3 bases; bases outside gene matches: 17. This CDR3 region has 17 residues. Germline loops: CDR1 SNHLY, CDR2 FYNNEI. The sample belongs to a study of T cells after yellow fever vaccination. Study-wide background: Fractions of limited cellularity were prepared by means of SMART-Seq v4 Ultra Low Input.

One entry per CDR3 protein, called by TCRdb with MiXCR from the 5' RACE reads. The sample carries about 630,000 distinct CDR3 sequences, over 9% recorded once. The input for sequencing was PBMCs, taken on the day of the yellow fever booster vaccination. The chain carries TRBV2 and TRBJ2-7, with 7 nucleotides matching TRBD2. This sequence was found in a man younger than 45 who received the YFV17D yellow fever vaccine. This chain's CDR3 is CASRMEAGLILIYEQYF. The DNA of the CDR3 is TGTGCCAGCAGGATGGAAGCGGGACTAATACTTATCTACGAGCAGTACTTC.